This TCR beta chain was sequenced in a study of T cells in Graves' hyperthyroidism and ophthalmopathy. Concerning this clonotype: Its cognate antigen is unknown.

The study based diagnoses on clinical symptoms, serum thyroxine and TRAb, thyroid ultrasound and orbital computed tomography. PBMCs were collected from a 10 ml volume of fresh peripheral blood. Amplification of TCR beta CDR3 regions was performed using RNA transcripts as template. TCR CDR3 regions were first amplified by RT-PCR with HTBI primers. TCRdb independently ran MiXCR on the multiplex PCR reads; one entry per CDR3 protein. The profile shows hundreds of thousands of distinct CDR3 sequences, around a quarter of them singletons. CDR3 size: 17 residues. The ends lost 2 bases at V and 3 bases at J; junction bases unmatched: 13. Points from the study as a whole: Blood samples included most of the expanded thyroid clonotypes exceeding 0.001. In the analysis, a 13 V-J model separated ophthalmopathy from stable hyperthyroidism.

V and J are TRBV12-3 or TRBV12-4 and TRBJ2-7; 7 positions match TRBD2. The receptor's source is a woman in her 30s with Graves' ophthalmopathy. Sequenced: blood. CDR3 nucleotides: TGTGCCAGCAGTTTAACAGCGGGGACTTCCGGAGGCTACGAGCAGTACTTC. Translating gives CASSLTAGTSGGYEQYF.